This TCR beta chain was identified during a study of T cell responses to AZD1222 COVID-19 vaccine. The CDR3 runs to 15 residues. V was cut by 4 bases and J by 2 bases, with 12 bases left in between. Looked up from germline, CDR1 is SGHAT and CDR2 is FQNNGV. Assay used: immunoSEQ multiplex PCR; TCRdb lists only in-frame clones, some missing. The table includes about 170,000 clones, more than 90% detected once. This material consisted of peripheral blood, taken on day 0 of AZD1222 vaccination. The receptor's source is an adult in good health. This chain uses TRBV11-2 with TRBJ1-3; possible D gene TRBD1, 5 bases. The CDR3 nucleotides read TGTGCCAGCAGCTCTTATCAGGGACCTGGAAACACCATATATTTT. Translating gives CASSSYQGPGNTIYF.